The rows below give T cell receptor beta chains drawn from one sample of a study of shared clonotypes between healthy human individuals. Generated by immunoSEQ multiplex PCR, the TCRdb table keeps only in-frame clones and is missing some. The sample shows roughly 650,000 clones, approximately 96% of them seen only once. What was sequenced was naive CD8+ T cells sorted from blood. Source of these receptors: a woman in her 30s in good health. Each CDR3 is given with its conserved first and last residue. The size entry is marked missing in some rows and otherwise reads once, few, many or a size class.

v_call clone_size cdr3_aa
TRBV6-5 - CASSYIGDGAYEQYF
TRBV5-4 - CASSLTDNEQYF
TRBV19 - CASSPGLPYEQYF
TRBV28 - CASEIAGGSDTQYF
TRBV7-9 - CASSLASTDTQYF
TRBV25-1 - CASSELAGARETQYF
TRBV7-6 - CASSPWGESSGNTIYF
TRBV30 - CAWGSMNTEAFF
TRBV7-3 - CASSLKGSNQPQHF
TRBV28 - CASSLKTSGSSYEQYF
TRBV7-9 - CASSQGQGYGYTF
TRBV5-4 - CASSLNGQETYEQYF
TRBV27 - CASSFPGVRRMETQYF
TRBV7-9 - CASSLGLAASTDTQYF
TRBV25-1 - CASSAMDSNQPQHF
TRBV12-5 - CASGDRQGASPNTEAFF
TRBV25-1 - CASRDRGQEETQYF
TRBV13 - CASSFQGRLSTDTQYF
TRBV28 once CASTYEYQETQYF
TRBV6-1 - CASSEIGEQFF
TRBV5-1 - CASSLANTGELFF
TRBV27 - CASSTGTGGYYGYTF
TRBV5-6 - CASSLSYGQNTEAFF
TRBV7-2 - CASSLFLSETLYEQYF
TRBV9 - CASSVEGGEQYF
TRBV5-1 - CASSRGQEDYGYTF
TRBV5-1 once CASSLARTSGLRSYNEQFF
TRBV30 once CAWSVLYSDGYTF
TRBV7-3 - CASSSHTDEQFF
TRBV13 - CASTLDRGYGNEQFF
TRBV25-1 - CASSEVGGTDEQYF
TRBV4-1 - CASSQDGLLSYEQYF
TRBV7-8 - CASSLAVVEQYF
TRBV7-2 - CASSRTGTSANNEQFF
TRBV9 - CASSVGNGGNQPQHF
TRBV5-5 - CASSLTASPDTQYF
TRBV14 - CASSPTNTGELFF
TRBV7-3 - CASSLTEIGNEKLFF
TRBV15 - CATSGPDYGYTF
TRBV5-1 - CASRPRDYPYEQYF
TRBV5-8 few CASSLAPRQGLSGYTF
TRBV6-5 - CASKFGTGENEQFF
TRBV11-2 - CASSLDPGAANNEQFF
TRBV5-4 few CASSVNTEAFF
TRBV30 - CAWSVLGGKSYEQYF
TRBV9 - CASSVVGDLQPQHF
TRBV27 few CASRPTGSYEQYF